This T cell receptor beta chain originates from a study of blood T cells in healthy people across ages. Each of the donors had 8 to 10 milliliters of peripheral blood drawn into EDTA-treated Vacutainer tubes. Primed by a sample-barcoded 5' primer and a J-beta primer mix, a second PCR proceeded for about 7 to 11 cycles. TCRdb re-called the 5' RACE reads through MiXCR, storing one row per CDR3 protein. The sample carries 850,000 to 1,000,000 distinct CDR3 sequences, around 48% recorded once. The CDR3 contains 13 residues. With 5 bases removed from V and 4 bases from J, the gap between germline ends came to 11 bases. Study conclusions and caveats: Naive and antigen-experienced cells were not separated, limiting conclusive comparison.

This clonotype has a handful of counts. Antigen unknown. The receptor was isolated from a man aged 25-45 years in good health. This chain uses TRBV12-3 or TRBV12-4 with TRBJ2-5; D might be TRBD2 (5 bases). The sequenced sample was blood. The CDR3 bases are TGTGCCAGCAGTCCGTCTCGGGGAGAGACCCAGTACTTC. Translated, it gives CASSPSRGETQYF.